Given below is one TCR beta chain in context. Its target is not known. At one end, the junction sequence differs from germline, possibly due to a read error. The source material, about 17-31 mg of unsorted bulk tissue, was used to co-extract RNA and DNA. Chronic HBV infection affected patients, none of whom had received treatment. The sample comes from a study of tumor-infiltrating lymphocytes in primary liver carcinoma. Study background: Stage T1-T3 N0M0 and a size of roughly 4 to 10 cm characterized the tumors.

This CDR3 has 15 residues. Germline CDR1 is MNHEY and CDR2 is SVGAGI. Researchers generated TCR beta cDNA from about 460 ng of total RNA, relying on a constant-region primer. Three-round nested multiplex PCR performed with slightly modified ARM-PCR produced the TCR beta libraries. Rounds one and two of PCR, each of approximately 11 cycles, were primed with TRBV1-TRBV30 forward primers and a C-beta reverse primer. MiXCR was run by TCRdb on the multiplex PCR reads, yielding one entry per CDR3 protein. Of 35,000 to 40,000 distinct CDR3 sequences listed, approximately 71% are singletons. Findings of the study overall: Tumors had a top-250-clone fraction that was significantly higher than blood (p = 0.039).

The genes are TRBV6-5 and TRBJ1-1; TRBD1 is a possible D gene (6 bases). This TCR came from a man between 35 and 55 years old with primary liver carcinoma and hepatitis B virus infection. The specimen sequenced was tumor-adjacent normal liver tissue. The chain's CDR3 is CVSSYSPTGNTEAFF. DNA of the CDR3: TGTGTCAGCAGTTACTCGCCGACAGGGAACACTGAAGCTTTCTTT.